One sample yielded the 10 T cell receptor beta chains listed below, sequenced in a study of control samples from healthy donors and cancer patients. Measured with immunoSEQ multiplex PCR; TCRdb has only the in-frame clones, and not every one. The repertoire holds about 120,000 clones, with around 93% as singletons. The sequenced sample was blood. The receptors derive from a woman between 45 and 60 years old in good health.

This clone was seen a single time. The chain uses TRBV7-9 and TRBJ1-2; D perhaps matches TRBD1 (6 bases). Germline assignment: CDR1 SEHNR and CDR2 FQNEAQ (reference sequence). This CDR3 is built from 15 residues. The ends were cut back, 2 bases at V and 8 bases at J, with 18 bases in the middle. In DNA form, the CDR3 reads TGTGCCAGCAGCTTAACCCTCCGACAGGTGGGAGGCTACACCTTC. Its translation is CASSLTLRQVGGYTF.

The chain recombines TRBV2 with TRBJ1-5; D is possibly TRBD1 (5 bases). Trimming cost V 6 bases and J 1 base, with 13 bases left between them. The CDR3 covers 15 residues. Germline CDR1 is SNHLY and CDR2 is FYNNEI. CDR3 protein: CASSQGLTSNQPQHF. CDR3 coding DNA: TGTGCCAGCAGCCAGGGCCTGACCAGCAATCAGCCCCAGCATTTT.

The gene calls are TRBV4-1 and TRBJ1-1; D not resolved. This CDR3 is built from 14 residues. V was cut by 3 bases and J by 1 base, with 9 bases left in between. Germline values: CDR1 MGHRA, CDR2 YSYEKL. CDR3 in amino acids: CASSQRVGNTEAFF. DNA for the CDR3: TGCGCCAGCAGCCAGAGGGTTGGGAACACTGAAGCTTTCTTT.

This clone was recorded only once. The chain recombines TRBV28 with TRBJ1-6; no definite D call. V was clipped by 6 bases and J by 7 bases, with 10 bases between them. CDR1 and CDR2 from the germline V gene are MDHEN and SYDVKM. CDR3 size: 13 residues. This chain's CDR3 is CASREMENSPLHF. The CDR3 DNA reads as TGTGCCAGCAGGGAGATGGAGAATTCACCCCTCCACTTT.

This clone was seen only once. The chain carries TRBV10-2 and TRBJ1-4; possible D gene TRBD1, 5 bases. Germline values: CDR1 WSHSY, CDR2 SAAADI. The CDR3 has 14 amino acids. V was cut by 4 bases and J by 8 bases, with 14 bases left in between. CDR3 residues: CASSGGSYGEKLFF. The CDR3 coding sequence is TGCGCCAGCAGTGGGGGGTCTTATGGGGAAAAACTGTTTTTT.

The gene calls are TRBV5-4 and TRBJ2-1; D unresolved. There are 16 residues in the CDR3. Germline values: CDR1 SGHNT, CDR2 YYREEE (reference sequence). Trimming shortened V by 4 bases and J by 7 bases, and 21 bases separated the two germline ends. CDR3 sequence: CASSPPPGHQTNEQFF. In DNA, the CDR3 is TGTGCCAGCAGCCCACCCCCCGGGCACCAAACGAATGAGCAGTTCTTC.

The rearrangement links TRBV6-5 to TRBJ2-5, with 11 bases that match TRBD1. This CDR3 comprises 15 residues. Unmatched junction bases numbered 6, after V lost 5 bases and J lost 4 bases. CDR1 and CDR2 from the germline V gene are MNHEY and SVGAGI. CDR3 DNA: TGTGCCAGCAGTAGGGGACAGGGGGGGCGAGAGACCCAGTACTTC. Protein sequence: CASSRGQGGRETQYF.

The chain is built from TRBV5-1 and TRBJ1-2; D gene uncertain. CDR1 SGHRS and CDR2 YFSETQ come from the germline V gene. The CDR3 totals 14 residues. V lost 3 bases and J lost 6, with 15 bases in between. In DNA form, the CDR3 reads TGCGCCAGCAGCTCGCCCGGACGCAGTCATGGCTACACCTTC. The encoded protein is CASSSPGRSHGYTF. Full variable domain (missing parts from reference TRBV5-1 and TRBJ1-2): KAGVTQTPRYLIKTRGQQVTLSCSPISGHRSVSWYQQTPGQGLQFLFEYFSETQRNKGNFPGRFSGRQFSNSRSEMNVSTLELGDSALYLCASSSPGRSHGYTFGSGTRLTVV.

The rearrangement uses TRBV21-1 and TRBJ2-7; TRBD1 is taken as the D call from the table, unchecked against the DNA. TRBV21-1 is a documented pseudogene. This CDR3 has 15 amino acids. In nucleotides, the CDR3 is TGTGCCAGCAGCAAACGTAGGGCAGGGAACTACGAGCAGTACTTC. This gives the protein CASSKRRAGNYEQYF.

This chain joins TRBV28 and TRBJ2-7, with a tentative D call TRBD2 (6 bases). The CDR3 totals 16 residues. V lost 3 bases to trimming and J lost 0 bases, with 15 bases between them. Germline V gene data show CDR1 as MDHEN and CDR2 as SYDVKM. CDR3 coding DNA: TGTGCCAGCAGTTTGGGGCAGCGGGCCCCCTCCTACGAGCAGTACTTC. Translated: CASSLGQRAPSYEQYF.